This T cell receptor beta chain was sequenced for a study of regulatory T cells in long-lasting Graves disease. The study's findings and limits: Favoring TRBV28, TRBJ1-2 and TRBJ2-5 was a feature seen in persistent disease.

Building the TCR beta libraries relied on iRepertoire HTBI primers, and CDR3 regions underwent Arm-PCR. TCRdb independently ran MiXCR on the multiplex PCR reads; one entry per CDR3 protein. Of a few hundred thousand distinct CDR3 sequences listed, over 15% are singletons. V gave up 6 bases and J gave up 5 bases; unmatched junction bases: 9. The CDR3 runs 14 residues. From germline, CDR1 is SNHLY and CDR2 FYNNEI. Time point reported: newly diagnosed GD, antithyroid drugs for less than 3 months. TCR sequences were obtained from RNA taken from PBMCs. Points on this clonotype: Its antigen remains unknown. A much larger clone lies a single base off, so this may be a read error.

These records were also assigned to another study, of T cells in Graves' hyperthyroidism and ophthalmopathy.

Sequencing used peripheral blood mononuclear cells (PBMCs), obtained at new diagnosis, from a patient treated with antithyroid drugs. The clonotype was recovered from a man in his forties with Graves disease. The V gene is TRBV2, the J gene TRBJ2-5; 7 bases are a match to TRBD1. DNA of the CDR3: TGTGCCAGCAGCCAACAGGGGACCGGGGAGACCCAGTACTTC. It codes for CASSQQGTGETQYF.